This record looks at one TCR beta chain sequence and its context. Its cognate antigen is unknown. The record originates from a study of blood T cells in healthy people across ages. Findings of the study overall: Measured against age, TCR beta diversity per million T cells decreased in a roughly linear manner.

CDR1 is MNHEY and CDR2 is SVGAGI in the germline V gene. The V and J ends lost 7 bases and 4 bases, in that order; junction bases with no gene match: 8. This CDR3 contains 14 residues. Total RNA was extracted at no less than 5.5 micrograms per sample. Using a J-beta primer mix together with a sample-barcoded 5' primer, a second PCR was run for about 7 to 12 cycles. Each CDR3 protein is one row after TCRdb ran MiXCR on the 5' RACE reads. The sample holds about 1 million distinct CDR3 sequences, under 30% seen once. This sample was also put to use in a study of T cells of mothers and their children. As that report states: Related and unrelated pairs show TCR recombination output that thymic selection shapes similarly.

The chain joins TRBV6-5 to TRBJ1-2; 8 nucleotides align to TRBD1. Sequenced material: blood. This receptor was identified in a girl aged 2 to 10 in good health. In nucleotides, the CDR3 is TGTGCCAGCACCCCACAGGGGGTAACCTATGGCTACACCTTC. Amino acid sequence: CASTPQGVTYGYTF.